This TCR beta chain was sequenced in a study of blood T cell repertoires in COVID-19. Across the study: There were acute and convalescent COVID-19 samples, and they came from the United States, Italy and Spain.

Profiling relied on immunoSEQ multiplex PCR, and the TCRdb table lists in-frame clones only, not all of them. The sample lists 250,000 to 350,000 clones; about 85% were seen once. Sequenced sample: peripheral blood. The sequence was obtained from a man between 18 and 29 years old with active or convalescent COVID-19.

This CDR3 is CASSLGPGQPQHF. The CDR3 region has the DNA TGTGCCAGCAGTTTAGGCCCAGGGCAGCCCCAGCATTTT. This chain uses TRBV12-3 or TRBV12-4 with TRBJ1-5, with D possibly being TRBD1 (5 bases). With 1 base removed from V and 7 bases from J, the gap between germline ends came to 8 bases. The CDR3 is 13 residues long.